A selection of T cell receptor beta chains follows, all from one sample in a study of shared clonotypes between healthy human individuals. Sequenced by immunoSEQ multiplex PCR; TCRdb stores in-frame clones only, minus some. The sample lists about 610,000 clones, approximately 97% occurring once. Sequences were obtained from naive CD4+ T cells sorted from blood. These receptors were obtained from a woman aged 30 to 39 in good health. CDR3s include the opening cysteine and the closing phenylalanine or tryptophan. A D gene is named only where the DNA matches it firmly. Size tells how often a clone was seen (once, few, many) or the class of an expanded clone, and some rows leave it out.

D,V,length,size,J,DNA,CDR3
TRBD1,TRBV18,16,once,TRBJ2-4,TGTGCCAGCTCACCATTAACAGGGGTGGCCAAAAACATTCAGTACTTC,CASSPLTGVAKNIQYF
-,TRBV5-6,16,-,TRBJ1-4,TGTGCCAGCAGCGTCGGGGGGTTTGCAACTAATGAAAAACTGTTTTTT,CASSVGGFATNEKLFF
-,TRBV27,14,-,TRBJ2-7,TGTGCCAGCAGTTGGGGGACGGGGCTGGGCGAGCAGTACTTC,CASSWGTGLGEQYF
-,TRBV5-1,13,-,TRBJ1-1,TGCGCCAGCAGTTTCACACCGAACACTGAAGCTTTCTTT,CASSFTPNTEAFF
TRBD1,TRBV19,16,-,TRBJ1-4,TGTGCCAGTAGTATGAACAGGGGAACAACTAATGAAAAACTGTTTTTT,CASSMNRGTTNEKLFF
-,TRBV6-1,15,-,TRBJ1-1,TGTGCCAGCAGTGAAGCAGTTGGGGGGGGGACTGAAGCTTTCTTT,CASSEAVGGGTEAFF
TRBD1,TRBV5-1,15,-,TRBJ2-2,TGCGCCAGCAGCTTGGATGGGACAGGAACCGGGGAGCTGTTTTTT,CASSLDGTGTGELFF
TRBD2,TRBV6-5,15,-,TRBJ2-7,TGTGCCAGCAGCATCACTAGCGGGGGGCCTTACGAGCAGTACTTC,CASSITSGGPYEQYF
TRBD1,TRBV6-6,16,once,TRBJ2-2,TGTGCCAGCAGAGCAGGACAGGGGGTTAACACCGGGGAGCTGTTTTTT,CASRAGQGVNTGELFF
-,TRBV28,14,-,TRBJ1-2,TGTGCCAGCAGAACAAGTGGGACGACACACGGCTACACCTTC,CASRTSGTTHGYTF
-,TRBV28,17,-,TRBJ2-5,TGTGCCAGCAGACGGCGCGGGACATACAAAGCCCAAGAGACCCAGTACTTC,CASRRRGTYKAQETQYF
TRBD1,TRBV19,14,-,TRBJ1-4,TGTGCCTGCCGCCCAAGGGACAGTAATGAAAAACTGTTTTTT,CACRPRDSNEKLFF
TRBD2,TRBV25-1,15,-,TRBJ2-1,TGTGCCAGCAAGCGACTAGCGGGAGATTCTGGTGAGCAGTTCTTC,CASKRLAGDSGEQFF
TRBD1,TRBV19,16,-,TRBJ2-4,TGTGCCAGTAGTAAGGGACAGGGGAAAGCCAAAAACATTCAGTACTTC,CASSKGQGKAKNIQYF
TRBD2,TRBV28,15,-,TRBJ2-7,TGTGCCAGCAGCCTCCTGGGACTAGCGGGAGTGTCGCAGTACTTC,CASSLLGLAGVSQYF
-,TRBV5-1,14,-,TRBJ1-1,TGCGCCAGCAGCGCTTCGAGGCCGTACACTGAAGCTTTCTTT,CASSASRPYTEAFF
-,TRBV19,11,few,TRBJ2-1,TGTGCCAGTAGTTCGGCGAATGAGCAGTTCTTC,CASSSANEQFF
-,TRBV28,12,-,TRBJ1-1,TGTGCCAGCAATACGGTTGACACTGAAGCTTTCTTT,CASNTVDTEAFF
-,TRBV6-5,12,-,TRBJ2-2,TGTGCCAGCAGTTCTTACACCGGGGAGCTGTTTTTT,CASSSYTGELFF
TRBD1,TRBV11-2,14,-,TRBJ2-7,TGTGCCAGCAGCTTCGGGACAGGCGCCTACGAGCAGTACTTC,CASSFGTGAYEQYF
-,TRBV5-1,14,-,TRBJ2-2,TGCGCCAGCAGCTTGAACGCGAACACCGGGGAGCTGTTTTTT,CASSLNANTGELFF
-,TRBV4-2,16,-,TRBJ2-7,TGTGCCAGCAGCCAAGATCGAGCGGTCTCAACCTACGAGCAGTACTTC,CASSQDRAVSTYEQYF
-,TRBV28,13,once,TRBJ1-5,TGTGCCAGCAAGGAGGGGGGGCATCAGCCCCAGCATTTT,CASKEGGHQPQHF
TRBD1,TRBV7-7,16,-,TRBJ2-2,TGTGCCAGCAGCCCGGGACAGGGGGTCCTCACCGGGGAGCTGTTTTTT,CASSPGQGVLTGELFF
-,TRBV18,13,-,TRBJ1-2,TGTGCCAGCTCACCACCCCCTGGGCATGGCTACACCTTC,CASSPPPGHGYTF
-,TRBV18,12,-,TRBJ1-5,TGTGCCAGCTCGGCTTGGGATCAGCCCCAGCATTTT,CASSAWDQPQHF
-,TRBV18,17,-,TRBJ2-1,TGTGCCAGCTCACCACTATATCTCGGAAGCCGGGACAATGAGCAGTTCTTC,CASSPLYLGSRDNEQFF
-,TRBV7-3,14,-,TRBJ2-1,TGTGCCAGCAGCTTTGGCACTAAGCCCCATGAGCAGTTCTTC,CASSFGTKPHEQFF
TRBD2,TRBV6-5,12,-,TRBJ2-1,TGTGCCAGCAGGTCGACTAGCGGGAGAGGTTTCTTC,CASRSTSGRGFF
-,TRBV6-1,19,once,TRBJ2-4,TGTGCCAGCAGTGAAGCAGGCGGCCGAGGGGCACTAGCCAAAAACATTCAGTACTTC,CASSEAGGRGALAKNIQYF
-,TRBV10-3,14,-,TRBJ1-5,TGTGCCATCAGTGAGAGGTTCAGCAATCAGCCCCAGCATTTT,CAISERFSNQPQHF
-,TRBV27,14,once,TRBJ2-7,TGTGCCAGCAGTCCCCGAGCAGGGCCCTACGAGCAGTACTTC,CASSPRAGPYEQYF
-,TRBV27,14,-,TRBJ2-3,TGTGCCAGCAGTTTAGAGGGGAGCACAGATACGCAGTATTTT,CASSLEGSTDTQYF
-,TRBV5-1,15,-,TRBJ2-1,TGCGCCAGCAGCATAGCTGTAAGCTCCTACAATGAGCAGTTCTTC,CASSIAVSSYNEQFF
-,TRBV2,14,-,TRBJ2-7,TGTGCCAGCAGGATGGGGCAGGATTCCTACGAGCAGTACTTC,CASRMGQDSYEQYF
-,TRBV5-5,14,-,TRBJ2-7,TGTGCCAGCAGCTTGTCAGGGCCTAAATACGAGCAGTACTTC,CASSLSGPKYEQYF
-,TRBV7-2,13,-,TRBJ1-5,TGTGCCAGCAGCACACAGGGTAGTCAGCCCCAGCATTTT,CASSTQGSQPQHF
-,TRBV18,17,-,TRBJ1-3,TGTGCCAGCTCACCACCGGGGATGGCATCGAAGGAAAAGACCATATATTTT,CASSPPGMASKEKTIYF
TRBD1,TRBV28,15,-,TRBJ2-3,TGTGCCAGCAGTTTAGGGGGGACAGGGCCAGATACGCAGTATTTT,CASSLGGTGPDTQYF
-,TRBV9,15,-,TRBJ1-1,TGTGCCAGCAGCCCGCCAGGGGCCGGGAACACTGAAGCTTTCTTT,CASSPPGAGNTEAFF
-,TRBV7-2,13,-,TRBJ2-7,TGTGCCAGCAGCTTTGACATCCTCTACGAGCAGTACTTC,CASSFDILYEQYF
-,TRBV30,13,-,TRBJ1-1,TGTGCCTGTCTGGGACTTAGGAACACTGAAGCTTTCTTT,CACLGLRNTEAFF
-,TRBV27,16,-,TRBJ1-2,TGTGCCAGCAGCCCCCACGGGGGAAAGGCTAACTATGGCTACACCTTC,CASSPHGGKANYGYTF
TRBD1,TRBV7-9,14,-,TRBJ2-1,TGTGCCAGCAGCCGACAGGGGGCCTACAATGAGCAGTTCTTC,CASSRQGAYNEQFF
-,TRBV2,12,few,TRBJ1-2,TGTGCCAGCAGCCAACCTAACTATGGCTACACCTTC,CASSQPNYGYTF
-,TRBV4-1,17,once,TRBJ2-7,TGCGCCAGCAGTCAAACCCCCCGTCGGACAGCAGGCTACGAGCAGTACTTC,CASSQTPRRTAGYEQYF
TRBD2,TRBV18,16,-,TRBJ2-3,TGTGCCAGCTCACCTCCCAGCGGGAGTCCTTCAGATACGCAGTATTTT,CASSPPSGSPSDTQYF
-,TRBV5-5,15,once,TRBJ2-7,TGTGCCAGCAGCTTGAACAGGGCGGAGAGTGACGAGCAGTACTTC,CASSLNRAESDEQYF
-,TRBV7-9,15,-,TRBJ2-1,TGTGCCAGCAGCTTGATGGGACTGCAATACAATGAGCAGTTCTTC,CASSLMGLQYNEQFF
-,TRBV28,15,-,TRBJ1-2,TGTGCCAGCGAACCCCGAGGGGGATTTAACTATGGCTACACCTTC,CASEPRGGFNYGYTF
-,TRBV11-3,14,-,TRBJ2-2,TGTGCCAGCAGCTTGGCAGTGGGGACCGGGGAGCTGTTTTTT,CASSLAVGTGELFF
TRBD1,TRBV19,14,-,TRBJ1-1,TGTGCCAGTAGTAAACAGGGGATTAACACTGAAGCTTTCTTT,CASSKQGINTEAFF
-,TRBV28,16,-,TRBJ2-3,TGTGCCAGCAGTCTCCAAGTACTAGTCAGCACAGATACGCAGTATTTT,CASSLQVLVSTDTQYF
TRBD2,TRBV7-8,16,-,TRBJ2-5,TGTGCCAGCAGCTCAGAGAGCGGGAGGGCCGGAGAGACCCAGTACTTC,CASSSESGRAGETQYF
TRBD1,TRBV5-4,14,-,TRBJ1-5,TGTGCCAGCAGCTTGGGTGGACAGGGTCAGCCCCAGCATTTT,CASSLGGQGQPQHF
TRBD1,TRBV5-1,15,-,TRBJ1-1,TGCGCCAGCAGATTCTCCGGGACAGCGAACACTGAAGCTTTCTTT,CASRFSGTANTEAFF
-,TRBV5-1,14,-,TRBJ2-7,TGCGCCAGCAGCTTGTCGACAGGCACCTACGAGCAGTACTTC,CASSLSTGTYEQYF
-,TRBV5-8,14,-,TRBJ2-1,TGTGCCGGGGGGTCGGGAAAACCCCACAATGAGCAGTTCTTC,CAGGSGKPHNEQFF
-,TRBV9,13,-,TRBJ1-2,TGTGCCAGCACCCCACCCTCTCGGTATGGCTACACCTTC,CASTPPSRYGYTF